The sample holds a few counts of the clone carrying this T cell receptor (beta chain). The antigen is undetermined. This sample was included in a study of T cells in narcolepsy. Study details: Enrolled donors included narcolepsy type 1 or type 2 patients and healthy controls. Study-level results: Healthy controls reportedly lacked the autoreactive clonotypes serially found in patients' blood. Autoreactive clone sequences were missing from some blood memory CD4+ repertoires. Comparing one patient's CSF and blood CD4+ clonotypes highlighted HCRT- and TRIB2-specific autoreactive clonotypes.

Profiled with immunoSEQ multiplex PCR; TCRdb holds only in-frame clones, not every one. The repertoire holds just over 20,000 clones, about four fifths seen once, with more than 1.5% in the top ten. Germline CDR1 MNHNY, CDR2 SVGAGI (reference sequence). The CDR3 is made up of 11 amino acids. Trimming shortened V by 8 bases and J by 8 bases, and 9 bases separated the two germline ends. Sequenced input: memory (CD45RA-) CD4+ T cells from blood. The V call is TRBV6-6, the J call TRBJ2-2; a possible D gene is TRBD2 (5 bases). The source is a human donor in good health. CDR3 DNA: TGTGCCAGCGGACGGGAAGGGGAGCTGTTTTTT. This gives the protein CASGREGELFF.